This T cell receptor (beta chain) was observed in a study of vaccination and CD4 T cells after COVID-19. Treatment indicated: roughly nine-day PBMC culture with coronavirus spike peptide pools or control peptides (ViraFEST assay). By its share, this clonotype is medium-sized. Its cognate antigen is unknown. Trimming took 4 bases from V and 6 from J, leaving 1 base between them. Germline V gene sequence: CDR1 SNHLY, CDR2 FYNNEI. The CDR3 runs to 11 residues. Researchers used the Oncomine TCR Beta short-read assay to sequence DNA from cultured CD4+ T cells. TCRdb fed the PCR reads into MiXCR, producing one record per CDR3 protein. The table shows 12,000 or so distinct CDR3 sequences, with around half occurring only once.

This receptor was taken from a human donor who had recovered from COVID-19. The V call is TRBV2, the J call TRBJ1-6; no reliable D call. Sequenced sample: CD4+ T cells from blood, cultured in vitro. The CDR3 DNA sequence: TGTGCCAGCAGTGGTAATTCACCCCTCCACTTT. Translation gives CASSGNSPLHF.